This T cell receptor beta chain was obtained from a study of shared clonotypes between healthy human individuals. The CDR3 is 15 residues long. Trimming pared 4 bases from V and 6 bases from J, leaving 17 bases between. Germline V lookup: CDR1 SGHRS, CDR2 YFSETQ. The deep-level immunoSEQ assay was used. Measured with immunoSEQ multiplex PCR; TCRdb has only the in-frame clones, and not every one. The sample consists of 1.4 million or so clones, around 98.5% of them appearing once. The rearrangement uses TRBV5-1 and TRBJ2-1; possibly TRBD1 or TRBD2 for D (6 bases each). Sample: naive CD4+ T cells sorted from blood. The subset is: CD45RA+ positively selected. This receptor was obtained from a man between 25 and 39 years old in good health. In DNA form, the CDR3 reads TGCGCCAGCAGCCTCATCGGGGGCCAGGGCAATGAGCAGTTCTTC. Protein: CASSLIGGQGNEQFF.